This T cell receptor beta chain was recorded in a study of neurological immune-mediated disorders. General study findings and limits: HTLV-1-associated myelopathy had the most TCR clonal expansion, whereas multiple sclerosis had the least (lower than in healthy controls). Among 34 multiple sclerosis patients, phylogenetic grouping put the repertoires of 18 into a single related-CDR3 cluster, a possible signature. In multiple sclerosis patients, the repertoire cluster was unrelated to clinical or MRI findings.

This clonotype was detected many times. Its target is unknown. 5'RACE with 10-nucleotide random UMIs generated the cDNA. TCRdb used MiXCR to reprocess the 5' RACE reads, holding one entry per CDR3 protein. Of about 95,000 distinct CDR3 sequences listed, around 3.4% are singletons. The CDR3 length is 15 residues. Trimming pared 9 bases from V and 1 base from J, leaving 15 bases between. The V call is TRBV12-3 or TRBV12-4, the J call TRBJ2-2; D is ambiguous. The origin of this receptor is a woman under 30 with multiple sclerosis. Input material: PBMCs. CDR3 DNA: TGTGCCAGTAGAGCCTGGAACAGGAACACCGGGGAGCTGTTTTTT. Its translation is CASRAWNRNTGELFF.